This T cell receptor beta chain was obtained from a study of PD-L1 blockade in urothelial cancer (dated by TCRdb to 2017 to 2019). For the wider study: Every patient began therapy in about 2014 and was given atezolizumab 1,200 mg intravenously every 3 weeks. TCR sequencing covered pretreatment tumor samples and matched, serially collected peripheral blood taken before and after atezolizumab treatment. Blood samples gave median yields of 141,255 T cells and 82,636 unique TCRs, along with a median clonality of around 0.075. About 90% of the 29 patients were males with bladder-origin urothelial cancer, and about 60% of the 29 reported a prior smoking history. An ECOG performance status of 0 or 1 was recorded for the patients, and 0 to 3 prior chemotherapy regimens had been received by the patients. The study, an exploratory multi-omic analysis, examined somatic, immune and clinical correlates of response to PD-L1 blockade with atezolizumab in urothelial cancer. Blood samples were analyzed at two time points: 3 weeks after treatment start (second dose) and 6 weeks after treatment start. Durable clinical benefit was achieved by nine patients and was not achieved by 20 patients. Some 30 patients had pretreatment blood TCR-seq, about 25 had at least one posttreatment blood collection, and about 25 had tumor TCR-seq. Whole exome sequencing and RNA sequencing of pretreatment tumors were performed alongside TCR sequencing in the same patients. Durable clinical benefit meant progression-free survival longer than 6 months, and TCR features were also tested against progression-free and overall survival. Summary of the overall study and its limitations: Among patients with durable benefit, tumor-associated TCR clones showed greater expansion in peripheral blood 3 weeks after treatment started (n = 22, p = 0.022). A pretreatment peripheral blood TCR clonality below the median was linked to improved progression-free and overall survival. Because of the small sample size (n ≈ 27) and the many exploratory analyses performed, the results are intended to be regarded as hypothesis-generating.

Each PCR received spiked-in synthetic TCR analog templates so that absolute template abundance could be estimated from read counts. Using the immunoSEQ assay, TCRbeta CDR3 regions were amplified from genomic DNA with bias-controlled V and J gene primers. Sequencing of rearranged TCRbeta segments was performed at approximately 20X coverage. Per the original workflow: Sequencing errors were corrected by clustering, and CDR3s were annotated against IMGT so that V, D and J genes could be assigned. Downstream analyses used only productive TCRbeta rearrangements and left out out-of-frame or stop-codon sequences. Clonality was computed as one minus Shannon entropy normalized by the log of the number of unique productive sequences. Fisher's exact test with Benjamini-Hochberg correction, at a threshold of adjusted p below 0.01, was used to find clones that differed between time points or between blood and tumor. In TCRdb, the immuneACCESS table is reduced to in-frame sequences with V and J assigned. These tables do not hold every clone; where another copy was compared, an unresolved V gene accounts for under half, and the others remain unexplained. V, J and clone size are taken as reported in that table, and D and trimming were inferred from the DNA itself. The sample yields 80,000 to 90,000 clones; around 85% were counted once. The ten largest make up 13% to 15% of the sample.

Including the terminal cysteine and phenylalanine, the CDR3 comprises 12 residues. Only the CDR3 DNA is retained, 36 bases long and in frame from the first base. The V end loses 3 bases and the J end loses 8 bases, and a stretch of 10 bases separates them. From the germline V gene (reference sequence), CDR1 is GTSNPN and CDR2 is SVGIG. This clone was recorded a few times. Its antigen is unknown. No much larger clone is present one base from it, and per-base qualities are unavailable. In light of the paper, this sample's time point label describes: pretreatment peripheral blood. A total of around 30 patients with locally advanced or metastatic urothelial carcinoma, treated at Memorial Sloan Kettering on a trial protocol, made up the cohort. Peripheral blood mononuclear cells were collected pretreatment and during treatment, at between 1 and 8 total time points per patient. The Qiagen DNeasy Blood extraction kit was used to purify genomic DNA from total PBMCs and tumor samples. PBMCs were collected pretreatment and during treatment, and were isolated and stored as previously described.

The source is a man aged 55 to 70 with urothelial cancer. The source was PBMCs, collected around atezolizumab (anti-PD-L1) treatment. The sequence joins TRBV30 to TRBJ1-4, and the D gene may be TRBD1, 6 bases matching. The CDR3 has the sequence CAWRTGWEKLFF. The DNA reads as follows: TGTGCCTGGAGGACAGGATGGGAAAAACTGTTTTTT.